The rows below give T cell receptor beta chains drawn from one sample of a study of T-cell reconstitution after alpha-beta-depleted transplantation in children. One entry per CDR3 protein results from TCRdb running MiXCR on the PCR reads. The sample shows almost 600,000 distinct CDR3 sequences, roughly 27% of them seen only once. The starting material was PBMCs, obtained before TCRalphabeta/CD19-depleted stem cell transplant. The receptors shown here come from a boy in the first two years of life with Wiskott-Aldrich syndrome, due to receive a stem cell transplant. Both conserved end residues are part of each CDR3. Fields, in order: D gene, V gene, J gene, clone size, CDR3 DNA, CDR3 protein. D genes are given only for firm matches. A clone size is listed for some rows: how often the clone was seen (once, few, many), or a class if it is expanded.

>.|TRBV7-9|TRBJ2-1|.
TGTGCCAGCAGCTTAGGGGTTCGACTCAATGAGCAGTTCTTC
CASSLGVRLNEQFF
>.|TRBV27|TRBJ2-1|.
TGTGCCAGCAGTTTCGGGGGCGCTCGGCAGTTCTTC
CASSFGGARQFF
>TRBD1|TRBV12-3/TRBV12-4|TRBJ1-2|.
TGTGCCAGCAGTTATGAGGGGGCCGGTGAGATTTATGGCTACACCTTC
CASSYEGAGEIYGYTF
>.|TRBV5-1|TRBJ2-7|.
TGCGCCAGCAGCCTGAAGGGGGGGGAGAACGAGCAGTACTTC
CASSLKGGENEQYF
>.|TRBV6-2/TRBV6-3|TRBJ2-3|.
TGTGCCAGCAGTTACTCGAACTGCGACATCCCTCGGGGTGGCACAGATACGCAGTATTTT
CASSYSNCDIPRGGTDTQYF
>.|TRBV10-3|TRBJ2-7|.
TGTGCCATCAGTGAGTCGATCGGGGGAGGCGGCTACGAGCAGTACTTC
CAISESIGGGGYEQYF
>.|TRBV18|TRBJ1-1|.
TGTGCCAGCTCCGTCTCCATTGGGGACACTGAAGCTTTCTTT
CASSVSIGDTEAFF
>TRBD2|TRBV28|TRBJ2-7|.
TGTGCCAGCAGTTTTCGGGACGGGAGGTGGGAGCAGTACTTC
CASSFRDGRWEQYF
>.|TRBV18|TRBJ1-6|.
TGTGCCAGCTCGATGACAGTCCTTAGCTCCTATAATTCCCCCCTCCACTTT
CASSMTVLSSYNSPLHF
>.|TRBV29-1|TRBJ2-1|few
TGCAGCGTTGATATTGGCCGCGGCAATGAGCAGTTCTTC
CSVDIGRGNEQFF
>TRBD1|TRBV12-3/TRBV12-4|TRBJ2-7|.
TGTGCCAGCAGTTTCAGACAGGGTCGCTACGAGCAGTACTTC
CASSFRQGRYEQYF
>TRBD2|TRBV19|TRBJ2-1|few
TGTGCCAGTAGTCTCCAGCGGGAGGGGAATGAGCAGTTCTTC
CASSLQREGNEQFF
>TRBD2|TRBV12-3/TRBV12-4|TRBJ2-1|.
TGTGCCAGCAGCCCACTAGCGGGGTTCTACAATGAGCAGTTCTTC
CASSPLAGFYNEQFF
>TRBD1|TRBV5-1|TRBJ1-1|once
TGCGCCAGCAGCTTGGGGACAGGGTGGCTGGACACTGAAGCTTTCTTT
CASSLGTGWLDTEAFF
>TRBD2|TRBV15|TRBJ2-1|.
TGTGCCACCAGACGAGCGGGGCCATCCTACAATGAGCAGTTCTTC
CATRRAGPSYNEQFF
>.|TRBV5-1|TRBJ2-3|.
TGCGCCAGCAGCTTATCTTCTTCGGACCCCACAGATACGCAGTATTTT
CASSLSSSDPTDTQYF
>.|TRBV15|TRBJ2-3|.
TGTGCCACCAGCAGAGATCTCAGGGCCCCAGATACGCAGTATTTT
CATSRDLRAPDTQYF
>.|TRBV5-1|TRBJ1-2|few
TGCGCCAGCAGCTTGGTTGGCTCTTCCATCTATGGCTACACCTTC
CASSLVGSSIYGYTF
>.|TRBV7-9|TRBJ2-7|.
TGTGCCAGCATCTTAGAATTGGGGTCCTACGAGCAGTACTTC
CASILELGSYEQYF